The 6 T cell receptor beta chains presented below share a single source sample, sequenced in a study of cytomegalovirus exposure and HLA in healthy donors. In the PCR, 60 Vbeta and 13 Jbeta primers were used. Generated by immunoSEQ multiplex PCR, the TCRdb table keeps only in-frame clones and is missing some. The repertoire table contains more than 85,000 clones. The sequencing sample was made of PBMCs. All receptors come from a girl aged 5-17 years in good health and CMV-seropositive.

The chain couples TRBV5-4 to TRBJ2-7, with a weak D call TRBD2 (6 bases). The CDR3 runs to 13 residues. From germline, CDR1 is SGHNT and CDR2 YYREEE (reference sequence). V dropped 2 bases and J dropped 5 bases, with 11 bases sitting between them. CDR3 protein: CASSLGGANEQYF. Here the CDR3 DNA reads TGTGCCAGCAGCTTAGGAGGGGCGAACGAGCAGTACTTC.

This chain joins TRBV7-6 and TRBJ2-1, with D perhaps TRBD2 (7 bases). CDR1 is SGHVS and CDR2 is FNYEAQ in the germline V gene. The V and J ends lost 0 bases and 8 bases respectively, with 14 bases between them. The CDR3 length is 15 residues. The CDR3 loop reads CASSLARGRGYEQFF. In DNA form, the CDR3 reads TGTGCCAGCAGCTTAGCGCGGGGGCGGGGTTATGAGCAGTTCTTC.

This chain uses TRBV7-6 with TRBJ2-1; 9 nucleotides line up with TRBD1. CDR3 size: 15 residues. CDR1 and CDR2 (germline): SGHVS, FNYEAQ. Trimming at V came to 4 bases and at J to 6 bases, leaving 7 bases not matched to a gene. The CDR3 loop reads CASSSRDREVNEQFF. The CDR3 nucleotides read TGTGCCAGCAGCTCCCGGGACAGGGAGGTCAATGAGCAGTTCTTC.

The genes are TRBV9 and TRBJ2-7, with 10 positions matching TRBD1. CDR1 and CDR2 from the germline V gene are SGDLS and YYNGEE. CDR3 size: 15 residues. Trimming took 3 bases from V and 3 from J; bases not matched to a gene: 6. Here the CDR3 reads CASSEGQGLVYEQYF. CDR3 bases: TGTGCCAGCAGCGAGGGACAGGGGCTAGTCTACGAGCAGTACTTC.

This chain joins TRBV29-1 and TRBJ1-1; D unclear. Germline CDR1 and CDR2: SQVTM and ANQGSEA. This CDR3 is built from 16 residues. Trimming shortened V by 3 bases and J by 0 bases, and 17 bases separated the two germline ends. The CDR3 DNA reads TGCAGCGTTGATGGCGGGGTTGGAGGAGTGAACACTGAAGCTTTCTTT. Translating gives CSVDGGVGGVNTEAFF.

This sequence joins TRBV19 and TRBJ1-1; D is unresolved. The V end was cut by 3 bases, the J end by 3 bases, with 8 bases between. The CDR3 is 13 amino acids. In germline, CDR1 is LNHDA, CDR2 SQIVND (reference sequence). DNA of the CDR3: TGTGCCAGTAGTATGGAGGGCCACACTGAAGCTTTCTTT. Translating it yields CASSMEGHTEAFF.